The rows below give T cell receptor beta chains drawn from one sample of a study of blood T cell repertoires in COVID-19. Clones were sequenced by immunoSEQ multiplex PCR, and TCRdb holds only the in-frame ones, with some missing. This sample has under 100,000 clones, with about 87% found just once. The sequenced material came from peripheral blood. These receptors came from a human donor in a cohort sampled during active COVID-19. CDR3s include the opening cysteine and the closing phenylalanine or tryptophan. The order of the fields is CDR3 DNA, CDR3 protein, clone size, D gene, V gene, J gene. D genes are given only for firm matches. Clone size is not always given. Where it is, it says once, few, many or a class for expanded clones.

cdr3_nt: TGTGCCAGCCGGCCCCGGGGGGATGGCTACACCTTC
cdr3_aa: CASRPRGDGYTF
clone_size: once
d_call: .
v_call: TRBV5-8
j_call: TRBJ1-2

cdr3_nt: TGTGCCAGCCCTGGACAGTCTGATTCTGGGGCCAACGTCCTGACTTTC
cdr3_aa: CASPGQSDSGANVLTF
clone_size: .
d_call: .
v_call: TRBV18
j_call: TRBJ2-6

cdr3_nt: TGTGCCAGCAGCCCGGGACAGCACTCCGGGGAGCTGTTTTTT
cdr3_aa: CASSPGQHSGELFF
clone_size: .
d_call: TRBD1
v_call: TRBV11-1
j_call: TRBJ2-2

cdr3_nt: TGTGCCAGCAGCTTGGGGCAGGTCGCCTACAATGAGCAGTTCTTC
cdr3_aa: CASSLGQVAYNEQFF
clone_size: .
d_call: .
v_call: TRBV5-8
j_call: TRBJ2-1

cdr3_nt: TGTGCCTGGAGTGTACAGGGTGGGGAGACCCAGTACTTC
cdr3_aa: CAWSVQGGETQYF
clone_size: .
d_call: .
v_call: TRBV30
j_call: TRBJ2-5

cdr3_nt: TGTGCCAGCAGCGTTGGGACAGGACTTTTGGAAAAACTGTTTTTT
cdr3_aa: CASSVGTGLLEKLFF
clone_size: .
d_call: TRBD1
v_call: TRBV9
j_call: TRBJ1-4

cdr3_nt: TGTGCCAGCAGCTTCACCTCGCGACAGGGCCATCAGCCCCAGCATTTT
cdr3_aa: CASSFTSRQGHQPQHF
clone_size: .
d_call: TRBD1
v_call: TRBV7-8
j_call: TRBJ1-5

cdr3_nt: TGTGCCAGCAGTGAATCCTGGGGCGGCGAGCAGTACTTC
cdr3_aa: CASSESWGGEQYF
clone_size: .
d_call: .
v_call: TRBV25-1
j_call: TRBJ2-7

cdr3_nt: TGTGCCAGCAGGGCCGCAGGGTATAATTCACCCCTCCACTTT
cdr3_aa: CASRAAGYNSPLHF
clone_size: .
d_call: .
v_call: TRBV6-5
j_call: TRBJ1-6

cdr3_nt: TGTGCCAGCAGTTTACAGGGGGCCAATGAGCAGTTCTTC
cdr3_aa: CASSLQGANEQFF
clone_size: .
d_call: TRBD1
v_call: TRBV12-3/TRBV12-4
j_call: TRBJ2-1

cdr3_nt: TGTGCCAGCAGTACACTAGGTCAGCCCCAGCATTTT
cdr3_aa: CASSTLGQPQHF
clone_size: .
d_call: .
v_call: TRBV28
j_call: TRBJ1-5

cdr3_nt: TGTGCCAGCAGGGGCCAAAGCTATGGCTACACCTTC
cdr3_aa: CASRGQSYGYTF
clone_size: once
d_call: .
v_call: TRBV28
j_call: TRBJ1-2

cdr3_nt: TGTGCCAGCAGCCATGGCAGGGAAAGGACACACAATGAGCAGTTCTTC
cdr3_aa: CASSHGRERTHNEQFF
clone_size: .
d_call: .
v_call: TRBV5-4
j_call: TRBJ2-1

cdr3_nt: TGTGCCAGCAGCTCGCGGACTAGCGGGGTACAAGAGACCCAGTACTTC
cdr3_aa: CASSSRTSGVQETQYF
clone_size: .
d_call: TRBD2
v_call: TRBV13
j_call: TRBJ2-5

cdr3_nt: TGTGCCAGCAGCGAACCGGGACAGGGTAGCTACACCTTC
cdr3_aa: CASSEPGQGSYTF
clone_size: .
d_call: TRBD1
v_call: TRBV4-2
j_call: TRBJ1-2

cdr3_nt: TGTGCCAGCAGCCTACAGGGCCTGAACACTGAAGCTTTCTTT
cdr3_aa: CASSLQGLNTEAFF
clone_size: .
d_call: .
v_call: TRBV6-5
j_call: TRBJ1-1

cdr3_nt: TGCGCCAGCAGTGATAGGGACAGGGGTTCCTACGAGCAGTACTTC
cdr3_aa: CASSDRDRGSYEQYF
clone_size: .
d_call: TRBD1
v_call: TRBV10-2
j_call: TRBJ2-7

cdr3_nt: TGCGCCAGCAGTGACCCTAGCCTCAATGAGCAGTTCTTC
cdr3_aa: CASSDPSLNEQFF
clone_size: .
d_call: .
v_call: TRBV10-1
j_call: TRBJ2-1

cdr3_nt: TGTGCCAGCAGCCCAGGCGAATCGACATACCAAGAGACCCAGTACTTC
cdr3_aa: CASSPGESTYQETQYF
clone_size: .
d_call: .
v_call: TRBV7-3
j_call: TRBJ2-5

cdr3_nt: TGTGCCACCAGTGATCCCAACCCGACAGGGTTGGGTGGCTACACCTTC
cdr3_aa: CATSDPNPTGLGGYTF
clone_size: .
d_call: TRBD1
v_call: TRBV24-1
j_call: TRBJ1-2

cdr3_nt: TGTGCCAGCTCGCCGAGCAGGGATTCGGCCACCGGGGAGCTGTTTTTT
cdr3_aa: CASSPSRDSATGELFF
clone_size: .
d_call: .
v_call: TRBV18
j_call: TRBJ2-2

cdr3_nt: TGTGCCAGCGCTATTGGGGCCGTGAACTTCTATGGCTACACCTTC
cdr3_aa: CASAIGAVNFYGYTF
clone_size: few
d_call: .
v_call: TRBV27
j_call: TRBJ1-2

cdr3_nt: TGTGCCAGCAGCCCCTGGACAGAGTACCAAGAGACCCAGTACTTC
cdr3_aa: CASSPWTEYQETQYF
clone_size: .
d_call: .
v_call: TRBV6-5
j_call: TRBJ2-5

cdr3_nt: TGTGCCAGCAGCCGACGGACAGCCTCACCCCTCCACTTT
cdr3_aa: CASSRRTASPLHF
clone_size: few
d_call: .
v_call: TRBV11-3
j_call: TRBJ1-6

cdr3_nt: TGTGCCAGCAGCGTAGACAGGGTGGCTTCACCCCTCCACTTT
cdr3_aa: CASSVDRVASPLHF
clone_size: .
d_call: TRBD1
v_call: TRBV7-2
j_call: TRBJ1-6

cdr3_nt: TGTGCCAGCACGCAGGGAGGTTCAGCTGAAAAACTGTTTTTT
cdr3_aa: CASTQGGSAEKLFF
clone_size: .
d_call: .
v_call: TRBV28
j_call: TRBJ1-4

cdr3_nt: TGTGCCAGCAGGAGAGCGGGGGGGACAGATACGCAGTATTTT
cdr3_aa: CASRRAGGTDTQYF
clone_size: .
d_call: TRBD2
v_call: TRBV6-5
j_call: TRBJ2-3

cdr3_nt: TGCGCCAGCAGCTGGACAGGGTCCCACTATGGCTACACCTTC
cdr3_aa: CASSWTGSHYGYTF
clone_size: .
d_call: TRBD1
v_call: TRBV5-1
j_call: TRBJ1-2

cdr3_nt: TGCGCCAGCAGTGAGGGGCGGGGGGGCCCCTACAATGAGCAGTTCTTC
cdr3_aa: CASSEGRGGPYNEQFF
clone_size: .
d_call: TRBD2
v_call: TRBV10-1
j_call: TRBJ2-1

cdr3_nt: TGCGCCAGCAGCTTGGAAGCGGACCGGAACTATGGCTACACCTTC
cdr3_aa: CASSLEADRNYGYTF
clone_size: .
d_call: .
v_call: TRBV5-1
j_call: TRBJ1-2

cdr3_nt: TGCGCCAGCAGCTTCGACAGTCCCCCCCCAGATACGCAGTATTTT
cdr3_aa: CASSFDSPPPDTQYF
clone_size: .
d_call: .
v_call: TRBV5-1
j_call: TRBJ2-3

cdr3_nt: TGTGCCAGCAGTTGGCGGCACAGGGCCACCGGGGAGCTGTTTTTT
cdr3_aa: CASSWRHRATGELFF
clone_size: .
d_call: .
v_call: TRBV6-2/TRBV6-3
j_call: TRBJ2-2

cdr3_nt: TGTGCCAGCAGTTTCCGGGGGGGGGCAGGCGGGGAGCTGTTTTTT
cdr3_aa: CASSFRGGAGGELFF
clone_size: .
d_call: TRBD2
v_call: TRBV28
j_call: TRBJ2-2

cdr3_nt: TGTGCCAGCTCACCACGCTCCGGACAGGGCAGTCCTGAGCAGTTCTTC
cdr3_aa: CASSPRSGQGSPEQFF
clone_size: .
d_call: TRBD1
v_call: TRBV18
j_call: TRBJ2-1

cdr3_nt: TGCGCCAGCAGTGTCACAGGGGGGACTGAAGCTTTCTTT
cdr3_aa: CASSVTGGTEAFF
clone_size: .
d_call: TRBD1
v_call: TRBV10-2
j_call: TRBJ1-1

cdr3_nt: TGTGCCACCAGCTGGGGCGAGCGGGGGGGCGCAGATACGCAGTATTTT
cdr3_aa: CATSWGERGGADTQYF
clone_size: .
d_call: TRBD2
v_call: TRBV15
j_call: TRBJ2-3

cdr3_nt: TGCAGCGTTGCCGGGACTGGTCCCGGGGACTACAATGAGCAGTTCTTC
cdr3_aa: CSVAGTGPGDYNEQFF
clone_size: few
d_call: .
v_call: TRBV29-1
j_call: TRBJ2-1

cdr3_nt: TGTGCCAGCAGCTCGGCCGGACTCCTGAACACTGAAGCTTTCTTT
cdr3_aa: CASSSAGLLNTEAFF
clone_size: .
d_call: .
v_call: TRBV7-8
j_call: TRBJ1-1

cdr3_nt: TGTGCCAGTAGTAACAGACAGACAATCAATGAGCAGTTCTTC
cdr3_aa: CASSNRQTINEQFF
clone_size: .
d_call: .
v_call: TRBV19
j_call: TRBJ2-1

cdr3_nt: TGTGCCAGCAGCTCAACCGACACAGGGGACACTGAAGCTTTCTTT
cdr3_aa: CASSSTDTGDTEAFF
clone_size: .
d_call: TRBD1
v_call: TRBV13
j_call: TRBJ1-1

cdr3_nt: TGTGCCAGCAGTGCGCTAAGCGGAACTAGCACAGATACGCAGTATTTT
cdr3_aa: CASSALSGTSTDTQYF
clone_size: .
d_call: .
v_call: TRBV25-1
j_call: TRBJ2-3

cdr3_nt: TGTGCCAGTACCCCGGGAGGGAGCTCTGGAAACACCATATATTTT
cdr3_aa: CASTPGGSSGNTIYF
clone_size: .
d_call: .
v_call: TRBV19
j_call: TRBJ1-3